The next 18 T cell receptor beta chains were all read from a single sample in a study of beta chain features in type 1 diabetes. General study findings and limits: People with Type 1 diabetes carried modestly yet significantly shorter TCRB CDR3s in all four CD4+ subsets.

These receptors' targets are unknown. Expressed TCRB transcripts were sequenced because the isolated RNA had all been reverse transcribed beforehand. Libraries were prepared by immunoSEQ multiplex PCR; TCRdb keeps only in-frame clonotypes and omits some of them. The table includes approximately 730,000 clones, 13% detected once. The sequenced material came from naive CD4+ T cells from blood. The receptors originated from a man aged 18 to 30 with type 1 diabetes.

The chain combines TRBV10-3 with TRBJ1-1; TRBD1 might be the D (5 bases). Trimming removed 7 bases at V and 4 bases at J, with 10 bases between. The germline gives CDR1 ENHRY, CDR2 SYGVKD. This CDR3 has 12 residues. The CDR3, as DNA: TGTGCCATCAAGGGGCCCGGCACTGAAGCTTTCTTT. Its protein is CAIKGPGTEAFF.

This clone has only a few counts. This chain links TRBV6-5 with TRBJ1-6; 9 bases fit TRBD1. V lost 5 bases to trimming and J lost 6 bases; unmatched junction nucleotides: 2. Germline V gene lookup returns CDR1 MNHEY and CDR2 SVGAGI. CDR3 length: 14 amino acids. This chain's CDR3 is CASSRTGVNSPLHF. The CDR3 DNA is TGTGCCAGCAGTCGGACAGGGGTTAATTCACCCCTCCACTTT.

This clone appeared a few times. Other nucleotide sequences from this sample produce the same CDR3. The J gene is TRBJ2-2, the V gene TRBV29-1; no reliable D call. The CDR3 is made up of 12 amino acids. Germline CDR1 is SQVTM and CDR2 is ANQGSEA. V shed 4 bases and J shed 1 base, with 4 bases lying between them. For the CDR3, the DNA is TGCAGCGTTGGACAGAACACCGGGGAGCTGTTTTTT. Residues: CSVGQNTGELFF.

This clone has just a few counts. The chain joins TRBV5-6 to TRBJ1-4; weak D call: TRBD1 (5 bases). The V gene's germline CDR1 is SGHDT and CDR2 YYEEEE. The CDR3 consists of 15 residues. Deletions cut 2 bases from V and 5 bases from J, with 13 bases between. CDR3 DNA sequence: TGTGCCAGCAGCTTCGGGACCGCGGGGAATGAAAAACTGTTTTTT. It translates to CASSFGTAGNEKLFF. Based on the CDR3 plus reference TRBV5-6 and TRBJ1-4, the full variable domain is DAGVTQSPTHLIKTRGQQVTLRCSPKSGHDTVSWYQQALGQGPQFIFQYYEEEERQRGNFPDRFSGHQFPNYSSELNVNALLLGDSALYLCASSFGTAGNEKLFFGSGTQLSVL.

The V gene is TRBV10-3, the J gene TRBJ1-2; tentative D call: TRBD1 (5 bases). The germline V and J ends were trimmed by 8 bases and 2 bases, with 18 bases remaining between them. CDR1 is ENHRY, CDR2 SYGVKD, per germline. The CDR3 runs to 15 residues. CDR3 in amino acids: CAIFDQGTANYGYTF. In DNA form, the CDR3 reads TGTGCCATCTTCGATCAAGGGACGGCCAACTATGGCTACACCTTC.

This clone was seen a few times. The rearrangement links TRBV4-1 to TRBJ2-7; 10 bases match TRBD2. The trim removed 0 bases at V and 2 bases at J, leaving 1 base unmatched. The CDR3 has 15 amino acids. Germline lookup yields CDR1 MGHRA and CDR2 YSYEKL. In nucleotides, the CDR3 is TGCGCCAGCAGCCAAGAGCTAGCGGGGGCCTACGAGCAGTACTTC. Translated, it gives CASSQELAGAYEQYF.

V usage is TRBV9 and J usage is TRBJ2-1; 9 nucleotides match TRBD2. Germline V gives CDR1 SGDLS, CDR2 YYNGEE. The CDR3 runs 15 residues. The ends lost 3 bases at V and 4 bases at J; junction bases unmatched: 5. This chain's CDR3 is CASSEGAGGYNEQFF. The CDR3 DNA reads as TGTGCCAGCAGCGAGGGAGCGGGGGGTTACAATGAGCAGTTCTTC.

The table lists this clone with a few counts. J is TRBJ2-5 and V is TRBV4-1; either TRBD1 or TRBD2 may supply D (5 bases each). The germline V gene encodes CDR1 MGHRA and CDR2 YSYEKL. V lost 1 base and J 1 base, leaving 19 bases between the germline ends. CDR3 length: 18 amino acids. In nucleotides, the CDR3 is TGCGCCAGCAGCCAAGGGGCGGGCTGGCAGGGTTTCCAAGAGACCCAGTACTTC. As protein: CASSQGAGWQGFQETQYF.

The gene calls are TRBV27 and TRBJ1-1; a possible D gene is TRBD1 (5 bases). With 2 bases removed from V and 1 base from J, the gap between germline ends came to 8 bases. This CDR3 is built from 14 residues. From germline, CDR1 is MNHEY and CDR2 SMNVEV (reference sequence). In DNA, the CDR3 is TGTGCCAGCAGTTTACGGGGGACGAACACTGAAGCTTTCTTT. This sequence encodes CASSLRGTNTEAFF.

J is TRBJ2-5 and V is TRBV30, with 9 bases matching TRBD2. Germline V gene data show CDR1 as GTSNPN and CDR2 as SVGIG (reference sequence). Trimming cost V 2 bases and J 2 bases; bases outside gene matches: 6. This CDR3 is 15 amino acids long. Written as DNA, the CDR3 is TGTGCCTGGAGTTCCCTAGCGGGGATACAAGAGACCCAGTACTTC. It codes for CAWSSLAGIQETQYF.

The V call is TRBV4-2, the J call TRBJ2-1; 12 positions match TRBD2. The CDR3 length is 17 residues. Germline V gene sequence: CDR1 LGHNA, CDR2 YNFKEQ. Trimming cost V 0 bases and J 4 bases; bases outside gene matches: 4. Here the CDR3 DNA reads TGTGCCAGCAGCCAAGATCGGACTAGCGGGGTGTACAATGAGCAGTTCTTC. This sequence encodes CASSQDRTSGVYNEQFF.

The sample holds many counts of this clone. This chain joins TRBV15 and TRBJ2-4, with D uncertain. Germline V gene data show CDR1 as LNHNV and CDR2 as YYDKDF (reference sequence). V lost 4 bases and J lost 15, with 16 bases in between. The CDR3 covers 12 residues. CDR3 sequence reads: CATSIGPSLRYF. CDR3 nucleotides: TGTGCCACCAGCATAGGACCCAGTTTACGGTACTTC.

This clone was counted a few times. The chain combines TRBV6-6 with TRBJ2-3; 11 bases fit TRBD1. V lost 6 bases and J lost 6; bases outside the gene matches: 8. Germline lookup yields CDR1 MNHNY and CDR2 SVGAGI (reference sequence). This CDR3 spans 15 amino acids. CDR3 loop: CASRSDRGRSDTQYF. DNA of the CDR3: TGTGCCAGCAGATCGGACAGGGGGCGATCTGATACGCAGTATTTT.

This clone was seen a handful of times. The rearrangement links TRBV27 to TRBJ1-1; D remains unclear. CDR1 and CDR2 (germline): MNHEY, SMNVEV (reference sequence). V lost 4 bases and J 1 base, leaving 10 bases between the germline ends. There are 14 residues in the CDR3. CDR3 amino acids: CASSSFGGNTEAFF. In nucleotides, the CDR3 is TGTGCCAGCAGTTCATTCGGCGGGAACACTGAAGCTTTCTTT.

The gene calls are TRBV5-1 and TRBJ1-5; D ambiguous. Looked up from germline, CDR1 is SGHRS and CDR2 is YFSETQ. The CDR3 has 13 amino acids. V dropped 4 bases and J dropped 7 bases, with 12 bases sitting between them. The CDR3 coding sequence is TGCGCCAGCAGCAGGACCCCGGACCAGCCCCAGCATTTT. It translates to CASSRTPDQPQHF.

V usage is TRBV30 and J usage is TRBJ1-6, with a tentative D call TRBD1 (5 bases). The germline gives CDR1 GTSNPN, CDR2 SVGIG (reference sequence). This CDR3 contains 12 residues. The germline V and J ends were trimmed by 2 bases and 9 bases, with 8 bases remaining between them. CDR3 sequence: CAWSTGGSPLHF. As DNA, the CDR3 is TGTGCCTGGAGTACAGGAGGTTCACCCCTCCACTTT.

This rearrangement joins TRBV6-6 to TRBJ1-4; TRBD1 might be the D (6 bases). The V gene's germline CDR1 is MNHNY and CDR2 SVGAGI (reference sequence). CDR3 length equals 14 residues. Trimming shortened V by 5 bases and J by 11 bases, and 18 bases separated the two germline ends. The CDR3 nucleotides are TGTGCCAGCAGTCGTCAAGGACAGTCGGAGAAACTGTTTTTT. It is translated as CASSRQGQSEKLFF.

V is TRBV19 and J is TRBJ2-1, with D possibly matching TRBD1 (6 bases). The V end was cut by 6 bases, the J end by 0 bases, with 18 bases between. Germline-derived CDR1 and CDR2 are LNHDA and SQIVND (reference sequence). The CDR3 is made up of 17 amino acids. The CDR3 DNA sequence: TGTGCCAGTAGCCCCTCGGGACATGTGTTCTCCTACAATGAGCAGTTCTTC. Encoded protein: CASSPSGHVFSYNEQFF.